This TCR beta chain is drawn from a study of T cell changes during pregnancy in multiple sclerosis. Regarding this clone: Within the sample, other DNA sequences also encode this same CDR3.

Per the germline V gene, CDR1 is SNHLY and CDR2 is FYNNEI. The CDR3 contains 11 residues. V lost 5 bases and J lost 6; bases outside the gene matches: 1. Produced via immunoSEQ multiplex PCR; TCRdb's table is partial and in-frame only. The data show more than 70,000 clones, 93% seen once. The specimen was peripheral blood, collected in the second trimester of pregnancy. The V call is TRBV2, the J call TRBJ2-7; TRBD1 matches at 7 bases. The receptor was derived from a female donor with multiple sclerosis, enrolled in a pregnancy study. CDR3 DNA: TGTGCCAGCAGTTACAGGGGCGAGCAGTACTTC. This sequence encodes CASSYRGEQYF.